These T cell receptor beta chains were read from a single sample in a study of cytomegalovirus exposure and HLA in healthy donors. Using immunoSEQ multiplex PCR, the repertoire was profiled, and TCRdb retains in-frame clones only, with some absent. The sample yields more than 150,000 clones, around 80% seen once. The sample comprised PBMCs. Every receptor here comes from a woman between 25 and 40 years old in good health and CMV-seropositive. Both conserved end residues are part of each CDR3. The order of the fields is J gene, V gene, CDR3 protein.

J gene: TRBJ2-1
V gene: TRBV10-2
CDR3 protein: CASSASGDGSVYNEQFF

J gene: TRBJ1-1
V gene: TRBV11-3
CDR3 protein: CASSSRAGMAEAFF

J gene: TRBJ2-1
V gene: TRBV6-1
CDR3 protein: CASIPGLAGGLQFF

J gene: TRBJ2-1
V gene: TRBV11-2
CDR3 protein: CASSYRTSGGAREQFF

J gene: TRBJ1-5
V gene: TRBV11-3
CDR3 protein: CASSLDLRRLDQPQHF

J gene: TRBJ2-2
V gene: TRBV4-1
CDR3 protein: CASSQVKRGSHTGELFF

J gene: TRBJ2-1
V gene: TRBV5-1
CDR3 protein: CASSLAAGGTFGSSYNGQFF

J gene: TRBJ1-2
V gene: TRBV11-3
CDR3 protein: CASSVDRGQGYTF

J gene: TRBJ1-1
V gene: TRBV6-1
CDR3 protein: CASSGDGDTEAFF

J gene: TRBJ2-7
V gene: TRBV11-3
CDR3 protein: CASSPAGQGTYEQYF

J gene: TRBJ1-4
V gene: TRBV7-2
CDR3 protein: CASSPPSREKLFF

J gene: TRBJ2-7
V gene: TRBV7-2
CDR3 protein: CASSLVPDNSYEQYF

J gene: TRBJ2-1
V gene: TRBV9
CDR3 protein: CASSEEDRESNEQFF

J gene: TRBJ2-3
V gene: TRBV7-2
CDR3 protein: CASRQTLAGGDTQYF

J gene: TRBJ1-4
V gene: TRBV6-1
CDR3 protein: CASSPGQGDEKLFF

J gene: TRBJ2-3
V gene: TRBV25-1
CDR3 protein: CASSEGGAGGKTDTQYF

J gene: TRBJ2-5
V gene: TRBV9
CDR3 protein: CASSVGPSRETQYF

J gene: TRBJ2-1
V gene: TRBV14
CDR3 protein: CASSVEGSYNEQFF

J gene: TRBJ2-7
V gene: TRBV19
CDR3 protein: CASSIDPQEQYF

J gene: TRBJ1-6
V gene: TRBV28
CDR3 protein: CASSLIRQGNSPLHF

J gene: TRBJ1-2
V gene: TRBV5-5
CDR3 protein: CASSRQRTGNLYGYTF

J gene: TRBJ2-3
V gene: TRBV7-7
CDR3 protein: CASSLVGGATDTQYF

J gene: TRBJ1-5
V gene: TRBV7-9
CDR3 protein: CASSSGISNQPQHF

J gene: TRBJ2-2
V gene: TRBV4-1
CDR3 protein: CASSRELNTGELFF

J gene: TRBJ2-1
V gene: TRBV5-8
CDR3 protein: CASSHGGSRFF

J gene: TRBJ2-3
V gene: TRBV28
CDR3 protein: CASSFSRMGTQYF

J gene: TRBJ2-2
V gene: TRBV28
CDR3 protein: CASSSAAGGNTGELFF